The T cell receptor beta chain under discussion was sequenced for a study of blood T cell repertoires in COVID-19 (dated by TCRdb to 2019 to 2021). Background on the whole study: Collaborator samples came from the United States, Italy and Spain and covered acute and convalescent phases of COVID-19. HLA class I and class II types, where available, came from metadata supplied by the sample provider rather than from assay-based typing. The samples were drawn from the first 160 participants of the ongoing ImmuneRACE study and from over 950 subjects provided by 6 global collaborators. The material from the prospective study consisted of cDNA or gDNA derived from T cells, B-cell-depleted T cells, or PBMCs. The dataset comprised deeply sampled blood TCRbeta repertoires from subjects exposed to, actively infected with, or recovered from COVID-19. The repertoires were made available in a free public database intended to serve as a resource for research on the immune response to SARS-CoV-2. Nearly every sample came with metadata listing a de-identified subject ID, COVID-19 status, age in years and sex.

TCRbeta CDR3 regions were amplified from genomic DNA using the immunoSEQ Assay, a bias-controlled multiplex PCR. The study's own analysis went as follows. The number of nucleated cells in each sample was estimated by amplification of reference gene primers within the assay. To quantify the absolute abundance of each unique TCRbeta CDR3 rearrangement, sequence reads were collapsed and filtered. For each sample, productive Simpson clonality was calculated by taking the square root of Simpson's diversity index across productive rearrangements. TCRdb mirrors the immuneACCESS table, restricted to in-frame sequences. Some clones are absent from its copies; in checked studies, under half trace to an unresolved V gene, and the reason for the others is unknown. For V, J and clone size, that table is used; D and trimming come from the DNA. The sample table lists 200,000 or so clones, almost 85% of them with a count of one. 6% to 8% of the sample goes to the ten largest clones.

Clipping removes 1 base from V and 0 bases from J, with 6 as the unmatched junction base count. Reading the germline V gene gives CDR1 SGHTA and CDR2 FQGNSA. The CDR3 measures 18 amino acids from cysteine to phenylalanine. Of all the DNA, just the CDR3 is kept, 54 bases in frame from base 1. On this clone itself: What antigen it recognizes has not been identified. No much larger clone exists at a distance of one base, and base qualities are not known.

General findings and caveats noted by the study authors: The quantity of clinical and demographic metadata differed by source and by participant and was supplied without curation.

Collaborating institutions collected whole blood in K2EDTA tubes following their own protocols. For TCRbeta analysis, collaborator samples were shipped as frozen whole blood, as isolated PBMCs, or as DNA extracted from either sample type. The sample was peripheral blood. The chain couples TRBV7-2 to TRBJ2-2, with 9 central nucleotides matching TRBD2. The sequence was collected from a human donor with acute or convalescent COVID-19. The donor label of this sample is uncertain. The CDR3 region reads CASSLDGPSGANTGELFF. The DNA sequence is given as TGTGCCAGCAGCTTAGACGGTCCTAGCGGGGCGAACACCGGGGAGCTGTTTTTT.